This T cell receptor beta chain was identified during a study of T cell repertoires in cytomegalovirus infection. Study summary: Indications came from public TCR beta signatures; they pointed to CMV infection and to a matching HLA type.

TCRdb processed the reads anew with MiXCR; each CDR3 protein has one entry. The table has some 300,000 distinct CDR3 sequences, 9.6% seen once. Comment on this clonotype: Its antigen is as yet unknown.

Study results and limitations: The ex vivo response was dominated by HLA-C-restricted CMV-specific TCR beta clonotypes.

The germline CDR1 and CDR2 sequences are LGHNA and YNFKEQ. Between the trimmed V and J ends, which lost 4 bases and 10 bases, there was a span of 14 bases. This CDR3 region has 13 residues. Sequencing input: PBMCs. V gene TRBV4-2 combines with J gene TRBJ1-5, with D possibly matching TRBD1 (6 bases). The origin of this receptor is a human donor in good health (CMV status not recorded). Some clones in this sample may be carry-over from other donors' samples. The CDR3 DNA reads TGTGCCAGCAGCCCGGGGGGGGGGGGCCCCCAGCATTTT. Translation gives CASSPGGGGPQHF.